Listed here are 21 T cell receptor beta chains from one sample, sequenced in a study of OX40 agonist ivuxolimab in advanced cancers. Clones were sequenced by immunoSEQ multiplex PCR, and TCRdb holds only the in-frame ones, with some missing. Of about 64,000 clones in the sample, 84% are singletons; the top ten hold approximately 9.8%. The specimen comprised CD4+ or CD8+ T cells sorted from blood, sampled in a trial of the OX40 agonist ivuxolimab. The origin of the receptors is an adult with an advanced solid tumor such as melanoma, head and neck, liver or kidney cancer.

This clone was picked up a small number of times. The chain is built from TRBV5-6 and TRBJ2-2; 7 bases align to TRBD2. CDR3 length equals 16 residues. CDR1 SGHDT and CDR2 YYEEEE come from the germline V gene. J lost 5 bases, V lost 0 bases, and 7 bases had no gene match. CDR3 protein: CASSLEGGARTGELFF. Written as DNA, the CDR3 is TGTGCCAGCAGCTTGGAGGGAGGGGCGAGAACCGGGGAGCTGTTTTTT. Full variable domain (outside the CDR3, taken from reference TRBV5-6 and TRBJ2-2): DAGVTQSPTHLIKTRGQQVTLRCSPKSGHDTVSWYQQALGQGPQFIFQYYEEEERQRGNFPDRFSGHQFPNYSSELNVNALLLGDSALYLCASSLEGGARTGELFFGEGSRLTVL.

The chain uses TRBV18 and TRBJ2-7; 9 bases are a match to TRBD1. Trimming at V came to 0 bases and at J to 7 bases, leaving 7 bases not matched to a gene. Germline values: CDR1 KGHSH, CDR2 LQKENI. This CDR3 has 15 amino acids. The CDR3 here is CASSPPGDRVGEQYF. CDR3 sequence (DNA): TGTGCCAGCTCACCACCGGGGGACAGGGTCGGTGAGCAGTACTTC.

The V call is TRBV7-2, the J call TRBJ2-3; D remains ambiguous. V gave up 2 bases and J gave up 6 bases, with 6 bases separating them. The CDR3 has 12 residues. Germline CDR1 and CDR2: SGHTA and FQGNSA. CDR3 residues: CASSLRVDTQYF. CDR3 in DNA: TGTGCCAGCAGCTTAAGGGTCGATACGCAGTATTTT.

The J gene is TRBJ1-6, the V gene TRBV7-9, with D possibly matching TRBD1 (5 bases). Per germline, CDR1 SEHNR and CDR2 FQNEAQ (reference sequence). V was cut by 1 base and J by 7 bases, with 14 bases left in between. The CDR3 covers 16 residues. Here the CDR3 DNA reads TGTGCCAGCAGCTTAGTGGCTCAGGGTTGGAATTCACCCCTCCACTTT. It specifies CASSLVAQGWNSPLHF.

This CDR3 is CASSLLGAQGFQLGELFF. Written as DNA, the CDR3 is TGTGCCAGCAGCTTGCTAGGCGCGCAGGGATTTCAACTCGGGGAGCTGTTTTTT. The gene calls are TRBV5-6 and TRBJ2-2; D is possibly TRBD1 (5 bases). This CDR3 is 18 amino acids long. CDR1 and CDR2 (germline): SGHDT, YYEEEE. The V end lost 1 base, the J end lost 7 bases, and 23 bases lay between the germline ends. The whole variable domain, filled in from reference TRBV5-6 and TRBJ2-2, reads DAGVTQSPTHLIKTRGQQVTLRCSPKSGHDTVSWYQQALGQGPQFIFQYYEEEERQRGNFPDRFSGHQFPNYSSELNVNALLLGDSALYLCASSLLGAQGFQLGELFFGEGSRLTVL.

J is TRBJ1-1 and V is TRBV5-4; D is possibly TRBD1 (5 bases). Germline V gene data show CDR1 as SGHNT and CDR2 as YYREEE (reference sequence). The CDR3 loop spans 12 amino acids. V was shortened by 9 bases and J by 6 bases, with 15 bases between the two germline ends. This CDR3 reads CAIQRDSAEAFF. The CDR3 region has the DNA TGTGCCATCCAACGGGACTCCGCTGAAGCTTTCTTT.

This clone was seen a handful of times. V and J are TRBV19 and TRBJ1-2; unclear D gene. The CDR3 loop spans 14 amino acids. The germline V gene has CDR1 LNHDA and CDR2 SQIVND (reference sequence). V lost 6 bases, J lost 0 bases, and 11 bases lay in between. The CDR3 protein is CASSGQAANYGYTF. The CDR3 coding sequence is TGTGCCAGTAGCGGTCAGGCGGCTAACTATGGCTACACCTTC.

V usage is TRBV7-8 and J usage is TRBJ2-2; D is possibly TRBD2 (5 bases). V lost 1 base, J lost 0 bases, and 9 bases lay in between. This CDR3 comprises 16 residues. CDR1 and CDR2 (germline): SGHVS, FQNEAQ. CDR3 region: CASSLGTGANTGELFF. In nucleotides, the CDR3 is TGTGCCAGCAGCTTAGGAACCGGGGCGAACACCGGGGAGCTGTTTTTT.

The rearrangement joins TRBV10-3 to TRBJ2-2; 7 bases are shared with TRBD1. This CDR3 is 16 amino acids long. Trimming removed 5 bases from V and 0 bases from J; junction bases left unmatched: 6. Per germline, CDR1 ENHRY and CDR2 SYGVKD. CDR3: CAISRTGDTNTGELFF. CDR3 nucleotides: TGTGCCATCAGTAGGACAGGAGATACGAACACCGGGGAGCTGTTTTTT.

CDR3 sequence: CASSYSAGAAYEQYF. CDR3 DNA sequence: TGTGCCAGCAGTTACTCGGCGGGAGCCGCCTACGAGCAGTACTTC. The chain joins TRBV6-5 to TRBJ2-7; 7 nucleotides align to TRBD2. Germline V CDR1 and CDR2: MNHEY, SVGAGI. After removal of 0 bases from V and 2 bases from J, the junction contained 4 bases not matched to a gene. This CDR3 contains 15 residues.

The chain joins TRBV7-3 to TRBJ2-7, with 7 bases aligning to TRBD1. The CDR3 covers 15 residues. Germline assignment: CDR1 SGHTA and CDR2 FQGTGA. Unmatched junction bases numbered 9, after V lost 5 bases and J lost 2 bases. The CDR3 coding sequence is TGTGCCAGCAGCCGGACAGGTCTGCCGCCCTACGAGCAGTACTTC. This translates into CASSRTGLPPYEQYF.

The chain has TRBV30 and TRBJ1-1; no definite D call. CDR3 length equals 14 residues. Trimming cost V 0 bases and J 0 bases, with 8 bases left between them. Per the germline V gene, CDR1 is GTSNPN and CDR2 is SVGIG (reference sequence). CDR3 nucleotide sequence: TGTGCCTGGAGTGTAATAGAAATGAACACTGAAGCTTTCTTT. It yields the protein CAWSVIEMNTEAFF.

This clone was observed a handful of times. The chain combines TRBV7-9 with TRBJ2-1, with a tentative D call TRBD1 (5 bases). Trimming took 1 base from V and 3 from J, leaving 13 bases between them. This CDR3 comprises 16 residues. Germline V gives CDR1 SEHNR, CDR2 FQNEAQ (reference sequence). The CDR3 is CASSLGPGIVYNEQFF. The DNA of the CDR3 is TGTGCCAGCAGCTTAGGGCCAGGGATCGTCTACAATGAGCAGTTCTTC.

A few counts support this clone. The genes are TRBV7-2 and TRBJ1-1; tentative D call: TRBD1 (6 bases). Germline V CDR1 and CDR2: SGHTA, FQGNSA. CDR3 length: 17 amino acids. V was shortened by 3 bases and J by 0 bases, with 17 bases between the two germline ends. This CDR3 reads CASSFGRGDLMNTEAFF. The CDR3 coding sequence is TGTGCCAGCAGCTTTGGCAGGGGTGACTTAATGAACACTGAAGCTTTCTTT.

DNA for the CDR3: TGTGCCAGCAGCTTGGCCAGTAGCAATCAGCCCCAGCATTTT. Encoded protein: CASSLASSNQPQHF. V gene TRBV5-4 combines with J gene TRBJ1-5; D uncertain. V lost 0 bases and J lost 0, with 4 bases in between. There are 14 residues in the CDR3. Per germline, CDR1 SGHNT and CDR2 YYREEE (reference sequence).

This clone was seen just once. The chain recombines TRBV5-6 with TRBJ2-5, with 10 nucleotides matching TRBD1. Judging by the DNA end, TRBJ2-7 fits better; the J call may be wrong. Looked up from germline, CDR1 is SGHDT and CDR2 is YYEEEE. The CDR3 length is 16 residues. CDR3 coding DNA: TGTGCCAGCAGCTTGGGTGGACAGGGGGGCTCCTACGAGCAGTACTTC. As protein: CASSLGGQGGSYEQYF.

V is TRBV29-1 and J is TRBJ1-1; D unclear. The CDR3 contains 12 residues. Trimming removed 4 bases from V and 4 bases from J, with 10 bases in between. Germline V gene lookup returns CDR1 SQVTM and CDR2 ANQGSEA. CDR3 sequence (DNA): TGCAGCGTTGCTGGATACGGCACTGAAGCTTTCTTT. Amino acid sequence: CSVAGYGTEAFF.

DNA of the CDR3: TGTGCCAGCAGCTTATCTGGACAGGGCTACAATGAGCAGTTCTTC. It is translated as CASSLSGQGYNEQFF. The rearrangement uses TRBV7-3 and TRBJ2-1; 8 bases map to TRBD1. V was pared by 2 bases and J by 3 bases, with 3 bases of the junction left unmatched. The germline V gene has CDR1 SGHTA and CDR2 FQGTGA. This CDR3 is built from 15 residues.

This clone appeared a few times. The rearrangement uses TRBV7-9 and TRBJ2-1; no reliable D call. Germline V gene lookup returns CDR1 SEHNR and CDR2 FQNEAQ (reference sequence). V lost 2 bases and J lost 5, with 7 bases in between. This CDR3 comprises 13 residues. CDR3: CASSLQNHNEQFF. For the CDR3, the DNA is TGTGCCAGCAGCTTACAGAACCACAATGAGCAGTTCTTC.

This rearrangement joins TRBV18 to TRBJ1-2; 8 bases agree with TRBD1. Germline V gene sequence: CDR1 KGHSH, CDR2 LQKENI. The CDR3 runs to 15 residues. J was trimmed by 1 base and V by 3 bases; bases with no gene match: 4. The CDR3 sequence is CASSPSGQVNYGYTF. The DNA for the CDR3 is TGTGCCAGCTCACCTTCGGGACAGGTTAACTATGGCTACACCTTC.

This clone was picked up one time. The chain has TRBV25-1 and TRBJ1-3, with 8 bases fitting TRBD1. CDR1 is MGHDK and CDR2 is SYGVNS in the germline V gene. The CDR3 is 14 residues long. V lost 3 bases and J lost 2; bases outside the gene matches: 0. The DNA of the CDR3 is TGTGCCAGCAGTGAGGACAGGGCTGGAAACACCATATATTTT. Its translation is CASSEDRAGNTIYF.